This is a list of T cell receptor beta chains from one sample in a study of cytomegalovirus exposure and HLA in healthy donors. Repertoires were generated with immunoSEQ multiplex PCR, while TCRdb's copy carries only in-frame clones and drops some. The sample lists under 200,000 clones, roughly 80% occurring once. Sequences were obtained from PBMCs. These receptors were collected from a human donor in good health. CDR3s include the opening cysteine and the closing phenylalanine or tryptophan. Each record gives: CDR3 length, J gene, V gene, CDR3 protein.

>14|TRBJ2-7|TRBV19
CASSIWGGSYEQYF
>17|TRBJ2-3|TRBV9
CASSVGGAGALTDTQYF
>13|TRBJ2-1|TRBV14
CASSTTTYNEQFF
>11|TRBJ2-1|TRBV2
CARGGGNEQFF
>15|TRBJ2-7|TRBV6-6
CASSYSQGSSYEQYF
>14|TRBJ1-1|TRBV6-1
CASSEWGGNTEAFF
>15|TRBJ2-5|TRBV7-2
CASSLGGYYQETQYF
>16|TRBJ2-1|TRBV4-3
CASSQVSQNLYNEQFF
>16|TRBJ1-1|TRBV14
CASSQDGAGWNTEAFF
>15|TRBJ1-1|TRBV9
CASSVDGDTNTEAFF
>17|TRBJ2-2|TRBV5-1
CASSQVPSGGNTGELFF
>15|TRBJ2-3|TRBV5-4
CASSVRGAPTDTQYF
>15|TRBJ2-3|TRBV9
CASSAWTGGTDTQYF
>16|TRBJ2-5|TRBV5-1
CASSSQSGGARETQYF
>14|TRBJ1-1|TRBV7-9
CASSLEYLNTEAFF
>14|TRBJ2-3|TRBV6-1
CATREGISTDTQYF
>14|TRBJ2-5|TRBV2
CATAGGLEIETQYF
>16|TRBJ2-7|TRBV19
CTSSMDTGTTSYEQYF
>18|TRBJ2-2|TRBV10-3
CAISSAMAGAINTGELFF
>18|TRBJ1-3|TRBV7-9
CASSSQALTTGSGNTIYF
>15|TRBJ1-4|TRBV15
CATSSVRQNNEKLFF
>16|TRBJ1-2|TRBV4-2
CASSRDRDETNYGYTF
>15|TRBJ1-3|TRBV4-2
CASSQGEIPGNTIYF
>16|TRBJ2-5|TRBV5-4
CASSWGTTRLGETQYF
>13|TRBJ1-1|TRBV5-1
CASSLQENTEAFF
>14|TRBJ1-2|TRBV6-5
CASREQGIDYGYTF
>14|TRBJ2-7|TRBV6-5
CASSRDRGSYEQYF
>13|TRBJ2-5|TRBV10-2
CASTRQGAETQYF
>14|TRBJ2-2|TRBV6-4
CASSDQPGAGELFF
>15|TRBJ2-1|TRBV7-2
CASSRKSGTTNEQFF
>15|TRBJ2-3|TRBV4-1
CASSQEGLAADTQYF
>13|TRBJ2-1|TRBV7-8
CASSVGGAFEQFF
>15|TRBJ1-2|TRBV28
CASSGEGQVLGGYTF
>14|TRBJ2-7|TRBV13
CASSQGQGIYEQYF
>14|TRBJ2-5|TRBV5-1
CASSWGTEETAQYF
>17|TRBJ2-2|TRBV5-1
CASSLAVRQGKTGELFF
>18|TRBJ2-3|TRBV5-6
CASSLATSGALGTDTQYF
>14|TRBJ1-2|TRBV4-1
CASSQDEALYGYTF
>14|TRBJ1-5|TRBV29-1
CSVRGTDSNQPQHF
>14|TRBJ2-7|TRBV2
CASSRGGASYEQYF
>16|TRBJ2-3|TRBV7-2
CASSHPGTSETDTQYF
>16|TRBJ2-5|TRBV5-4
CASSWYYGTQQETQYF
>15|TRBJ2-3|TRBV15
CATSGERAVSHTQYF
>13|TRBJ2-5|TRBV2
CASRVAYQETQYF
>16|TRBJ1-4|TRBV28
CASSRLGAGDNEKLFF
>21|TRBJ2-3|TRBV27
CASSLSALTPISRISTDTQYF
>15|TRBJ1-2|TRBV6-1
CASSPGQGANYGYTF
>17|TRBJ2-3|TRBV4-3
CASSQDGAGVFTDTQYF
>15|TRBJ2-3|TRBV11-3
CASTPGRGMADTQYF
>15|TRBJ1-4|TRBV5-1
CASSSAGAPNEKLFF
>15|TRBJ2-3|TRBV5-1
CASSLGGASTDTQYF
>14|TRBJ1-6|TRBV27
CASSPGQALGPLHF
>15|TRBJ1-1|TRBV5-1
CASSLASGGNTEAFF
>15|TRBJ2-1|TRBV19
CASSGPGQDYNEQFF
>12|TRBJ1-2|TRBV2
CASSEWRGGYTF
>15|TRBJ2-7|TRBV5-6
CASSFAGQGVWEQYF
>15|TRBJ1-5|TRBV7-2
CASSSSTVANQPQHF